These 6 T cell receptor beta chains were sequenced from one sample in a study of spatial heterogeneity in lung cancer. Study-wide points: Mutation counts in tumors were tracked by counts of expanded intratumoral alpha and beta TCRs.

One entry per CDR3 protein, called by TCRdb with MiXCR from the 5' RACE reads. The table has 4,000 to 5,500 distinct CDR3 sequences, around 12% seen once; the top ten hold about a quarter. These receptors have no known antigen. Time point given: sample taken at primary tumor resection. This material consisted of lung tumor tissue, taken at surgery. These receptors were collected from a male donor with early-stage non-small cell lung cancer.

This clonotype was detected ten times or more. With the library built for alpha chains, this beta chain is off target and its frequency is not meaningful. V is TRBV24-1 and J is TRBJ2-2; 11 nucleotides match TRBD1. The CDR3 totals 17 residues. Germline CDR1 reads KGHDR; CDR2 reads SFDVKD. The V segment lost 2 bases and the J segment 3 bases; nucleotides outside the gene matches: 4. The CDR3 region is CATSDWGGQGDTGELFF. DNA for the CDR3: TGTGCCACCAGTGATTGGGGGGGACAGGGGGACACCGGGGAGCTGTTTTTT.

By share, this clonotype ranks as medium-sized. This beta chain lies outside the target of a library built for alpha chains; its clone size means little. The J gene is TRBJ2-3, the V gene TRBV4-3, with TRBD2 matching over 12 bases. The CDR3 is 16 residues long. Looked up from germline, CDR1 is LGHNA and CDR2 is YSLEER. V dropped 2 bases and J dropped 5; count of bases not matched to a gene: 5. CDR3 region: CASSQQSTSGGDTQYF. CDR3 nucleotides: TGCGCCAGCAGCCAACAATCGACTAGCGGGGGAGATACGCAGTATTTT.

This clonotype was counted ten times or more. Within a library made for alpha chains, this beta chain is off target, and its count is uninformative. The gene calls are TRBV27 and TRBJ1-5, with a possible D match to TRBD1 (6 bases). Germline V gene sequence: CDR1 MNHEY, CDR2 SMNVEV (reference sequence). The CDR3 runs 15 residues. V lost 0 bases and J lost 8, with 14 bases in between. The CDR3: CASSLSPRQGKPQHF. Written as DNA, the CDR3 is TGTGCCAGCAGTTTATCGCCCCGGCAGGGGAAGCCCCAGCATTTT.

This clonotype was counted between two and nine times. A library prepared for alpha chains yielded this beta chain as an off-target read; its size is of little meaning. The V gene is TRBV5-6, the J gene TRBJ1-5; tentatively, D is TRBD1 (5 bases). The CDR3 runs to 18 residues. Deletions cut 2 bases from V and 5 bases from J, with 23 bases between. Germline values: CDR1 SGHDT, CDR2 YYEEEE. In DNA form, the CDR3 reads TGTGCCAGCAGCTTTAGCCCCGGCAGGGCACAGAGATATCAGCCCCAGCATTTT. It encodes CASSFSPGRAQRYQPQHF.

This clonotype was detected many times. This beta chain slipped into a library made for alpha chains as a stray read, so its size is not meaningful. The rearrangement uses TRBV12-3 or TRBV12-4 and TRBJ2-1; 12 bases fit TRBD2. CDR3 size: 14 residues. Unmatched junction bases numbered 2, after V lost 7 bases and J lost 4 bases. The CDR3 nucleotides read TGTGCCAGCACCGGACTAGCGGGGTACAATGAGCAGTTCTTC. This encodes CASTGLAGYNEQFF.

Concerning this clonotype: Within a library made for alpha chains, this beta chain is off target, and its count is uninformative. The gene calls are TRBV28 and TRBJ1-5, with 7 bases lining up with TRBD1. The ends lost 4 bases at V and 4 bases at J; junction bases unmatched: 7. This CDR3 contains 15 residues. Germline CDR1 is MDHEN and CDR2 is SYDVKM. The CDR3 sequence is CASSWPGQLNQPQHF. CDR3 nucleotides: TGTGCCAGCAGTTGGCCGGGACAGCTTAATCAGCCCCAGCATTTT. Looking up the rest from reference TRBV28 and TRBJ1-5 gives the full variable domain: DVKVTQSSRYLVKRTGEKVFLECVQDMDHENMFWYRQDPGLGLRLIYFSYDVKMKEKGDIPEGYSVSREKKERFSLILESASTNQTSMYLCASSWPGQLNQPQHFGDGTRLSIL.